The 29 T cell receptor beta chains in this list originate from one sample, sequenced in a study of CD8+CD57+ T cells in acquired aplastic anemia. All sequencing subjects had displayed CD8+CD57+ cell expansion on flow cytometry. Both TCR beta VDJ combination and CDR3 sequence profiling were carried out. Genomic DNA was the template for this profiling. One entry per CDR3 protein, called by TCRdb with MiXCR from the reads. Counted here are around 170,000 distinct CDR3 sequences, roughly 50% occurring once; the ten biggest clones make up 2.5% to 4%. Sequencing was done on a sample of sorted CD4+, CD8+, or CD8+CD57+ T cells (not recorded which) from PBMCs. These receptors were taken from a human donor with aplastic anemia.

This clonotype was recorded many times. The chain joins TRBV9 to TRBJ1-6; the match to TRBD1 covers 10 bases. Germline CDR1 SGDLS, CDR2 YYNGEE. The CDR3 extends over 14 amino acids. Trimming took 0 bases from V and 9 from J; bases not matched to a gene: 0. In DNA, the CDR3 is TGTGCCAGCAGCGTAGGGGACAGGGGTTCACCCCTCCACTTT. Its translation: CASSVGDRGSPLHF.

The V call is TRBV2, the J call TRBJ1-5; D gene uncertain. With 5 bases removed from V and 4 bases from J, the gap between germline ends came to 9 bases. The CDR3 loop spans 13 amino acids. Germline CDR1 reads SNHLY; CDR2 reads FYNNEI. The CDR3 DNA reads TGTGCCAGCAGTATTGACGGGAATCAGCCCCAGCATTTT. Its protein is CASSIDGNQPQHF.

The chain recombines TRBV24-1 with TRBJ2-2, with 10 positions matching TRBD2. This CDR3 comprises 16 residues. The germline V gene has CDR1 KGHDR and CDR2 SFDVKD. V shed 5 bases, J shed 7 bases, and the junction held 9 bases outside the gene matches. CDR3 sequence reads: CATSGAAGGPVGELFF. In nucleotides, the CDR3 is TGTGCCACCAGTGGAGCAGCGGGAGGGCCGGTCGGGGAGCTGTTTTTT.

This clonotype was recorded many times. This sequence joins TRBV7-9 and TRBJ1-2; the match to TRBD1 covers 9 bases. Germline V gene sequence: CDR1 SEHNR, CDR2 FQNEAQ (reference sequence). The CDR3 runs to 15 residues. Losses at the gene ends were 1 base for V and 4 bases for J; bases not matched to a gene: 4. This CDR3 is CASSLDRGRAYGYTF. The CDR3 region has the DNA TGTGCCAGCAGCTTAGACAGGGGGCGCGCCTATGGCTACACCTTC.

This clonotype was seen a few times. Written as DNA, the CDR3 is TGTGCCACCAGCAGAGATGGTAGCGGTGTCTACGAGCAGTACTTC. Encoded protein: CATSRDGSGVYEQYF. V gene TRBV15 combines with J gene TRBJ2-7; tentative D call: TRBD2 (6 bases). Trimming pared 0 bases from V and 3 bases from J, leaving 12 bases between. The germline gives CDR1 LNHNV, CDR2 YYDKDF (reference sequence). CDR3 size: 15 residues.

CDR3 DNA sequence: TGCAGCGCGTCCGGGACAGGGTATGACACCTTC. Translated: CSASGTGYDTF. This chain connects TRBV29-1 to TRBJ1-2; TRBD1 agrees at 9 bases. The trim removed 7 bases at V and 12 bases at J, leaving 9 bases unmatched. This CDR3 is built from 11 residues. CDR1 and CDR2 (germline): SQVTM, ANQGSEA.

On this clonotype itself: The junction does not match germline at one end; this may be a read error. This chain joins TRBV10-1 and TRBJ2-6, with D maybe TRBD2 (6 bases). The CDR3 runs 14 residues. Germline values: CDR1 WNHNN, CDR2 SYGVQD (reference sequence). CDR3 sequence: CATDPGGGANVLTF. As DNA, the CDR3 is TGTGCCACCGACCCCGGGGGAGGGGCCAACGTCCTGACTTTC.

This clonotype has a count of ten or more. The gene calls are TRBV19 and TRBJ2-2; D is possibly TRBD1 (5 bases). Germline loops: CDR1 LNHDA, CDR2 SQIVND (reference sequence). The germline V and J ends were trimmed by 0 bases and 6 bases, with 11 bases remaining between them. The length of the CDR3 is 15 residues. The CDR3 here is CASSIDKGRSGELFF. In DNA, the CDR3 is TGTGCCAGTAGTATAGATAAGGGGCGGTCCGGGGAGCTGTTTTTT.

This clonotype was found many times. The chain joins TRBV19 to TRBJ1-6, with D tentatively TRBD1 (6 bases). Germline V gene data show CDR1 as LNHDA and CDR2 as SQIVND (reference sequence). The CDR3 has 15 residues. Trimming shortened V by 7 bases and J by 7 bases, and 17 bases separated the two germline ends. CDR3 amino acids: CASTFGGSTNSPLHF. Here the CDR3 DNA reads TGTGCCAGTACCTTTGGGGGCAGTACAAATTCACCCCTCCACTTT. Filled out from reference TRBV19 and TRBJ1-6, the complete variable domain reads DGGITQSPKYLFRKEGQNVTLSCEQNLNHDAMYWYRQDPGQGLRLIYYSQIVNDFQKGDIAEGYSVSREKKESFPLTVTSAQKNPTAFYLCASTFGGSTNSPLHFGNGTRLTVT.

To note about this clonotype: This sequence may be a read error, since a much larger clone differs from it by one base. The chain combines TRBV6-2 or TRBV6-3 with TRBJ1-5, with D possibly being TRBD1 (6 bases). Deletions cut 5 bases from V and 7 bases from J, with 12 bases between. CDR1 is MNHEY and CDR2 is SVGEGT in the germline V gene. This CDR3 spans 13 amino acids. The CDR3 DNA follows: TGTGCCAGCAGTCACAGGGTGGAACAGCCCCAGCATTTT. Translation gives CASSHRVEQPQHF.

The sample holds many counts of this clonotype. One end of the junction varies from germline; a read error may be responsible. DNA of the CDR3: TGCAGTGCTAGCCACCCCAGGGGGCTTTATCCCTTC. It translates to CSASHPRGLYPF. This rearrangement joins TRBV20-1 to TRBJ1-2; 8 bases line up with TRBD1. CDR1 is DFQATT, CDR2 SNEGSKA, per germline (reference sequence). CDR3 length equals 12 residues.

The chain uses TRBV29-1 and TRBJ2-3, with 7 bases fitting TRBD2. The CDR3 loop spans 18 amino acids. V was pared by 7 bases and J by 3 bases, with 22 bases of the junction left unmatched. From germline, CDR1 is SQVTM and CDR2 ANQGSEA. The CDR3 loop reads CSADGGGSEGQSTDTQYF. Here the CDR3 DNA reads TGCAGCGCCGACGGTGGCGGGAGTGAGGGGCAGTCGACAGATACGCAGTATTTT.

The chain carries TRBV10-3 and TRBJ2-3; TRBD2 aligns across 14 bases. Germline V gives CDR1 ENHRY, CDR2 SYGVKD. V lost 3 bases to trimming and J lost 3 bases; unmatched junction nucleotides: 5. This CDR3 is built from 17 residues. CDR3 amino acids: CAISEGTSGRLTDTQYF. CDR3 nucleotide sequence: TGTGCCATCAGTGAAGGGACTAGCGGGAGATTGACAGATACGCAGTATTTT.

This clonotype was picked up a small number of times. The gene calls are TRBV25-1 and TRBJ2-7; D not certain. Trimming removed 3 bases from V and 0 bases from J, with 9 bases in between. The germline V gene has CDR1 MGHDK and CDR2 SYGVNS. This CDR3 contains 14 residues. CDR3 DNA: TGTGCCAGCAGTGAGTCCGGTAGCTCCTACGAGCAGTACTTC. Translation gives CASSESGSSYEQYF.

This clonotype occurred a few times. The V and J genes are TRBV10-1 and TRBJ2-7; TRBD2 matches at 9 bases. Germline lookup yields CDR1 WNHNN and CDR2 SYGVQD (reference sequence). V shed 4 bases and J 0 bases; nucleotides not matched to a gene: 4. The CDR3 totals 15 residues. The CDR3 protein is CASSGAAGGSYEQYF. In DNA, the CDR3 is TGCGCCAGCAGTGGGGCAGCGGGGGGCTCCTACGAGCAGTACTTC.

The chain couples TRBV10-3 to TRBJ2-7, with D possibly TRBD2 on 6 matching bases. This CDR3 is built from 14 residues. Trimming stripped 10 bases from V and 5 bases from J, with 21 bases between. The germline V gene encodes CDR1 ENHRY and CDR2 SYGVKD. The CDR3 here is CASRSRGQGHEQYV. As DNA, the CDR3 is TGTGCCAGCAGATCGCGGGGTCAGGGCCACGAGCAGTACGTC.

This clonotype came up many times. The rearrangement joins TRBV4-3 to TRBJ2-5; tentatively, D is TRBD1 (6 bases). Germline loops: CDR1 LGHNA, CDR2 YSLEER. Trimming took off 1 base at V and 5 bases at J, with 14 bases between the two ends. The CDR3 loop spans 15 amino acids. The CDR3 DNA is TGCGCCAGCAGCCAAGGGACAGCCAGTTCGGAGACCCAGTACTTC. It specifies CASSQGTASSETQYF.

The V and J genes are TRBV5-1 and TRBJ1-5; tentatively, D is TRBD1 (5 bases). Germline loops: CDR1 SGHRS, CDR2 YFSETQ. The V end was cut by 3 bases, the J end by 1 base, with 20 bases between. The CDR3 totals 18 residues. DNA for the CDR3: TGCGCCAGCAGCTCCAGGACTAGCGGGGGGAACAGCAATCAGCCCCAGCATTTT. Amino acids: CASSSRTSGGNSNQPQHF.

The gene calls are TRBV25-1 and TRBJ2-7; possibly TRBD2 for D (6 bases). The CDR3 is made up of 15 amino acids. The germline CDR1 and CDR2 sequences are MGHDK and SYGVNS. Trimming pared 10 bases from V and 0 bases from J, leaving 19 bases between. Here the CDR3 reads CATRLGGGLSYEQYF. Here the CDR3 DNA reads TGTGCCACCCGACTCGGGGGTGGACTCTCCTACGAGCAGTACTTC.

This clonotype was observed a handful of times. The V and J genes are TRBV7-9 and TRBJ1-2; no definite D call. Germline CDR1 SEHNR, CDR2 FQNEAQ (reference sequence). The V gene lost 1 base and the J gene lost 3 bases, with 6 bases spanning the gap. The CDR3 is 13 residues long. The DNA of the CDR3 is TGTGCCAGCAGCTTAGGTGGATACTATGGCTACACCTTC. Translated: CASSLGGYYGYTF.

This clonotype was seen many times. The J gene is TRBJ2-3, the V gene TRBV6-5; 7 bases are a match to TRBD1. From germline, CDR1 is MNHEY and CDR2 SVGAGI. There are 15 residues in the CDR3. V dropped 2 bases and J dropped 2; count of bases not matched to a gene: 4. The CDR3 loop reads CASSYRDSPTDTQYF. CDR3 DNA: TGTGCCAGCAGTTACCGGGACAGCCCCACAGATACGCAGTATTTT.

This clonotype was counted a few times. The chain employs TRBV7-2 and TRBJ2-7; a possible D gene is TRBD1 (7 bases). The germline V gene encodes CDR1 SGHTA and CDR2 FQGNSA. The CDR3 runs to 16 residues. V was cut by 2 bases and J by 2 bases, with 16 bases left in between. The CDR3 coding sequence is TGTGCCAGCAGCTTAACGGCGACAGGGACTCCCTACGAGCAGTACTTC. As protein: CASSLTATGTPYEQYF.

To note about this clonotype: This clone may be a read error of a much larger clone one base away. This chain connects TRBV11-1 to TRBJ2-3; a weak D match, TRBD2 (7 bases). The CDR3 consists of 13 residues. Germline-derived CDR1 and CDR2 are SGHAT and FQDESV (reference sequence). The CDR3 loop is CASHPGGGSIQYF. The CDR3 coding sequence is TGTGCTAGCCACCCTGGCGGGGGCTCGATTCAGTATTTT.

This clonotype was counted many times. V usage is TRBV2 and J usage is TRBJ1-5; D unclear. V lost 3 bases, J lost 6 bases, and 9 bases lay in between. This CDR3 has 13 residues. Germline values: CDR1 SNHLY, CDR2 FYNNEI. CDR3 DNA sequence: TGTGCCAGCAGTGAGGGAAGGTCTCAGCCCCAGCATTTT. Encoded protein: CASSEGRSQPQHF.

This chain links TRBV24-1 with TRBJ1-2, with unresolved D. This CDR3 region has 16 residues. V was shortened by 7 bases and J by 6 bases, with 23 bases between the two germline ends. The V gene's germline CDR1 is KGHDR and CDR2 SFDVKD. The CDR3 loop is CATSPPPGQFPDGYTF. The CDR3 nucleotides are TGTGCCACCAGCCCCCCACCCGGGCAATTCCCGGATGGCTACACCTTC.

Ten or more counts support this clonotype. The chain combines TRBV6-1 with TRBJ2-5; D is unresolved. Germline V lookup: CDR1 MNHNS, CDR2 SASEGT. This CDR3 is built from 14 residues. Trimming stripped 0 bases from V and 4 bases from J, with 9 bases between. The CDR3 DNA is TGTGCCAGCAGTGAAGCTCGTAATAGAGAGACCCAGTACTTC. It encodes CASSEARNRETQYF.

With respect to this clonotype: A read error may explain this, as a much larger clone is one base away. J is TRBJ1-4 and V is TRBV20-1; 10 bases agree with TRBD1. This CDR3 has 15 amino acids. From germline, CDR1 is DFQATT and CDR2 SNEGSKA (reference sequence). CDR3 sequence: CSATKVGQGYEKLSF. The CDR3, as DNA: TGCAGTGCCACGAAGGTGGGACAGGGGTACGAAAAACTGTCTTTT.

A note on this clonotype: It may be a read error: a sequence one base away is much more abundant. The gene calls are TRBV4-3 and TRBJ2-3; 10 positions match TRBD2. Germline V gene data show CDR1 as LGHNA and CDR2 as YSLEER. The CDR3 contains 16 residues. For the CDR3, the DNA is TGCGCCAGCAGCCAAGATCGTCTAGCGGGAGTAGATACGCGGTATTTT. It encodes CASSQDRLAGVDTRYF.

The chain combines TRBV2 with TRBJ2-7; 8 positions agree with TRBD1. The germline CDR1 and CDR2 sequences are SNHLY and FYNNEI. The CDR3 totals 15 residues. V lost 6 bases to trimming and J lost 2 bases; unmatched junction nucleotides: 9. The CDR3 region has the DNA TGTGCCAGCAGGGCATTTCCGGGACAGGCCTACGAGCAGTACTTC. This encodes CASRAFPGQAYEQYF. The variable domain in full, completed from reference TRBV2 and TRBJ2-7, reads EPEVTQTPSHQVTQMGQEVILRCVPISNHLYFYWYRQILGQKVEFLVSFYNNEISEKSEIFDDQFSVERPDGSNFTLKIRSTKLEDSAMYFCASRAFPGQAYEQYFGPGTRLTVT.